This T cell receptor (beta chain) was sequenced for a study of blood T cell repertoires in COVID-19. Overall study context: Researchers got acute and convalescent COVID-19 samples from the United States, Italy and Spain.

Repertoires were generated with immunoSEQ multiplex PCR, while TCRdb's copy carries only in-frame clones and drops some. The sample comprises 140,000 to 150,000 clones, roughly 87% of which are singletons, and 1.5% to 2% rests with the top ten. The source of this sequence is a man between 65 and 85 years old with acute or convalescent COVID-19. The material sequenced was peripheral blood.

The CDR3 here is CASSRTPDRGSGNTIYF. In DNA, the CDR3 is TGTGCCAGCAGTAGAACCCCGGACAGGGGGTCTGGAAACACCATATATTTT. The rearrangement links TRBV11-2 to TRBJ1-3; 10 bases align to TRBD1. The V segment lost 6 bases and the J segment 1 base; nucleotides outside the gene matches: 9. Germline V gene data show CDR1 as SGHAT and CDR2 as FQNNGV. There are 17 residues in the CDR3.